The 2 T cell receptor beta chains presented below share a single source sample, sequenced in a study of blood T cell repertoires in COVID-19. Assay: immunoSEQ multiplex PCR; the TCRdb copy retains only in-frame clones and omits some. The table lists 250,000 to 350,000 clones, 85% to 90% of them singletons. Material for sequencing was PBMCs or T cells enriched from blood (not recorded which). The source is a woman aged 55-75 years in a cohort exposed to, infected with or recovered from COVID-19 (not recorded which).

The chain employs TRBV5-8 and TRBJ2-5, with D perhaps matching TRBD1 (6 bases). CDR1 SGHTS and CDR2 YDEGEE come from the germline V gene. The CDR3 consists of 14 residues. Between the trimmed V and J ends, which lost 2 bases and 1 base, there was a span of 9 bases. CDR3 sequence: CASSFYRVQETQYF. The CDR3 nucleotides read TGTGCCAGCAGCTTCTACAGGGTCCAAGAGACCCAGTACTTC.

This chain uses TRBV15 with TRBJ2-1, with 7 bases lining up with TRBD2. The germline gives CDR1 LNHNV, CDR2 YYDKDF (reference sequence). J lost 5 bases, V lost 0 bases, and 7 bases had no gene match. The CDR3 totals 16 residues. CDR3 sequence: CATSRDVASGDNEQFF. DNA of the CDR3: TGTGCCACCAGCAGAGATGTGGCTAGCGGAGACAATGAGCAGTTCTTC.